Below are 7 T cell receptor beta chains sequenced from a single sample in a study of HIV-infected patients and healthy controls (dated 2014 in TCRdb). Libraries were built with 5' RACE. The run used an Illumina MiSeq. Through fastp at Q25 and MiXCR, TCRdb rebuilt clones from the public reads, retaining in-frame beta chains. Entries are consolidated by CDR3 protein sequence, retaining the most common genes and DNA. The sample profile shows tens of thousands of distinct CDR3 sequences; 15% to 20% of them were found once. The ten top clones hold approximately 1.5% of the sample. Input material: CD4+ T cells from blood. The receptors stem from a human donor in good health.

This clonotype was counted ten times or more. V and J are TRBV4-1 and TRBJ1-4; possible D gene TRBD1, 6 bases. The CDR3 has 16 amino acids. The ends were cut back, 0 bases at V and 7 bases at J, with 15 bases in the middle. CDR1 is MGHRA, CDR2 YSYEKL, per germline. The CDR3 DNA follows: TGCGCCAGCAGCCAAGATGGGTACAGGGCGGGTGAAAAACTGTTTTTT. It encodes CASSQDGYRAGEKLFF.

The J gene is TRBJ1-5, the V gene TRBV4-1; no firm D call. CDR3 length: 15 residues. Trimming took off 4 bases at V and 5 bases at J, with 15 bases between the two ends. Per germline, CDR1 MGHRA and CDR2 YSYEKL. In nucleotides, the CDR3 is TGCGCCAGCAGCCTCGTGGCCGGCCTGGATCAGCCCCAGCATTTT. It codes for CASSLVAGLDQPQHF.

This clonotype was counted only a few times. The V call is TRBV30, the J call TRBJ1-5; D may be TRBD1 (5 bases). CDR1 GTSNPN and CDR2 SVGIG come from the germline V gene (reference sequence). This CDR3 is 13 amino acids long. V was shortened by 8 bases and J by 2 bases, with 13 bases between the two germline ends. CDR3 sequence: CARDRDGNQPQHF. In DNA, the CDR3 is TGTGCCAGAGACCGGGACGGCAATCAGCCCCAGCATTTT.

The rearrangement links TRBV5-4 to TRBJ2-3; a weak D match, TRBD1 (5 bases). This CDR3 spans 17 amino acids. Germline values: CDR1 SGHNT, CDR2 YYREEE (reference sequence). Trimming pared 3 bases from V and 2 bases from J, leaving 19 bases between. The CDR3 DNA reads TGTGCCAGCAGCTCAAGCCCCGCAGGGCTAATCACAGATACGCAGTATTTT. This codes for CASSSSPAGLITDTQYF.

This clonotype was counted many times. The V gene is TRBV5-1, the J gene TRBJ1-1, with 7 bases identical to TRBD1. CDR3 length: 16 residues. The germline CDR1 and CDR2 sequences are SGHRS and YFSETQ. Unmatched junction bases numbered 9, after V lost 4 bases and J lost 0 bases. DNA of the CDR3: TGCGCCAGCAGCGTCGGGACAGAGAACATGAACACTGAAGCTTTCTTT. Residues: CASSVGTENMNTEAFF.

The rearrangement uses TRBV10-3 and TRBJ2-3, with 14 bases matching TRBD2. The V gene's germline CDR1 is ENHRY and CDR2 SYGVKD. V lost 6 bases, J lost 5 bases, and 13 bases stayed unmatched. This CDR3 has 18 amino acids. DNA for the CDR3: TGTGCCATCAGCCCGCCCCCGTGGGGACTAGCGGGAGAAGATACGCAGTATTTT. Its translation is CAISPPPWGLAGEDTQYF.

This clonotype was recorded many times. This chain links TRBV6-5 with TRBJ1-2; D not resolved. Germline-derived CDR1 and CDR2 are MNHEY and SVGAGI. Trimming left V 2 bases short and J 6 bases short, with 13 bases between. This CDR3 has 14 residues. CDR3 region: CASSYGLRGNGYTF. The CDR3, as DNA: TGTGCCAGCAGTTACGGGCTGAGAGGGAATGGCTACACCTTC.